This T cell receptor (beta chain) was captured in a study of cytomegalovirus exposure and HLA in healthy donors. Looked up from germline, CDR1 is SGHTA and CDR2 is FQGTGA. Losses at the gene ends were 1 base for V and 7 bases for J; bases not matched to a gene: 11. The CDR3 covers 16 residues. In the PCR, 60 Vbeta and 13 Jbeta primers were used. As originally analysed: Later reanalysis found 75 million to 100 million unique TCR beta chains, around 9.9 million of them shared. Clones were read by immunoSEQ multiplex PCR, and TCRdb kept only the in-frame ones, dropping some. V and J calls and clone size are given by that table; D and trimming were obtained from the DNA. The sample lists 150,000 or so clones, about 79% seen once, with 5% to 7.5% in the top ten. The sample holds a few counts of this clone.

This sequence joins TRBV7-3 and TRBJ1-1; 8 nucleotides agree with TRBD1. This clonotype was obtained from a man aged 45-65 years in good health and CMV-seropositive. Sequencing was done on a sample of PBMCs. The CDR3 is CASSLKVVQGGNEAFF. CDR3 in DNA: TGTGCCAGCAGCTTAAAGGTGGTACAGGGGGGAAATGAAGCTTTCTTT.